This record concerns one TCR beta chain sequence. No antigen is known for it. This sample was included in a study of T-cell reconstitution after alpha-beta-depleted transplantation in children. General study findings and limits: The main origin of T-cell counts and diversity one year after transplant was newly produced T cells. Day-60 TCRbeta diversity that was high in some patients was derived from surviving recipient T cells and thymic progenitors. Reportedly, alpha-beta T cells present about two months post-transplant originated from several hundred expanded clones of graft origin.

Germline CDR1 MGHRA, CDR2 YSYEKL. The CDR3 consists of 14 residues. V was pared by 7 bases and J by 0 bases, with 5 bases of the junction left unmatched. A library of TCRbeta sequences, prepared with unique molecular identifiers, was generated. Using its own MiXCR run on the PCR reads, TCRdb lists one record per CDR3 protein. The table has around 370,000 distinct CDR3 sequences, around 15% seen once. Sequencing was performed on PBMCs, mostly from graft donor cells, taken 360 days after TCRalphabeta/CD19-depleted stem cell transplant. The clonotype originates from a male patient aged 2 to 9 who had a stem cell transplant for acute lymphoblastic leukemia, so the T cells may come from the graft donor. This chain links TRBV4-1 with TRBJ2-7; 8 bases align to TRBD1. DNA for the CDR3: TGCGCCAGCACCAGGGACAGGAGCTCCTACGAGCAGTACTTC. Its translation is CASTRDRSSYEQYF.